This T cell receptor (beta chain) came from a study of blood T cell repertoires in COVID-19. Study details: Acute and convalescent COVID-19 samples came from the United States, Italy and Spain. PBMCs, B-cell-depleted T cells, or T cells were the source of the cDNA or gDNA that made up the material.

V was trimmed by 5 bases and J by 9 bases, leaving 23 bases between them. This CDR3 is built from 17 residues. Germline lookup yields CDR1 SGHTA and CDR2 FQGNSA. Per the original methods: Quantification of nucleated cells was approximated via reference gene primer amplification. Using immunoSEQ multiplex PCR, the repertoire was profiled, and TCRdb retains in-frame clones only, with some absent. V and J calls and clone size are as listed in that table; D and trimming were resolved from the DNA. The sample lists tens of thousands of clones, roughly 80% occurring once. Sequencing was performed on peripheral blood. This receptor was identified in a woman aged 55-75 years with acute or convalescent COVID-19. The chain combines TRBV7-2 with TRBJ1-6; possibly TRBD1 for D (6 bases). Here the CDR3 reads CASSTFFRGARGSPLHF. For the CDR3, the DNA is TGTGCCAGCAGCACGTTTTTTCGGGGGGCGAGGGGTTCACCCCTCCACTTT.